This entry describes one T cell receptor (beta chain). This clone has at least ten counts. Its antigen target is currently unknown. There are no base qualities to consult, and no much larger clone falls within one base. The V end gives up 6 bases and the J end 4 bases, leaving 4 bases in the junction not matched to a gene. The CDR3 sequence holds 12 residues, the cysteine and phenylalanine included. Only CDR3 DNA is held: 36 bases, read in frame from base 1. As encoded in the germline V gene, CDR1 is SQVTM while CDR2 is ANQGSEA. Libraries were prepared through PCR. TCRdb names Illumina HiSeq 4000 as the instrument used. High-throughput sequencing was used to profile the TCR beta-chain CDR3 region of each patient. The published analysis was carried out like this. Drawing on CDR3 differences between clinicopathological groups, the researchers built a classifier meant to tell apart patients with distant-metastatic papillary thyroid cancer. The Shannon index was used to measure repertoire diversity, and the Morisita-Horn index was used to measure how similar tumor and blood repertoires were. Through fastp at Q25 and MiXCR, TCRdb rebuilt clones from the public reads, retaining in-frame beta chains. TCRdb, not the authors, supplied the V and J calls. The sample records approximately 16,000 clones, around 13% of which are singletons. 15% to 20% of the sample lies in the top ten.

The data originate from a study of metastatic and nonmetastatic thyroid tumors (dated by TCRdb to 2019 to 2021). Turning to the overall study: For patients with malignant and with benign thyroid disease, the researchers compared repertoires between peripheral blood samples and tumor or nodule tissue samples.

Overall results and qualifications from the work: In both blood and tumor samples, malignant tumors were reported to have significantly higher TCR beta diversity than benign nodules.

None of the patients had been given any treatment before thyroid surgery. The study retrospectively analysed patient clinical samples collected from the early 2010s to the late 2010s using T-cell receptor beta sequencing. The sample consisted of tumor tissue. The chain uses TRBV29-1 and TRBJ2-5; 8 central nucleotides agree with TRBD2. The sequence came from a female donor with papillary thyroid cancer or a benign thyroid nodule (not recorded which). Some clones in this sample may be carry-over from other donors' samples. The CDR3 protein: CSVGLAGETQYF. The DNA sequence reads TGCAGCGTGGGCCTAGCGGGAGAGACCCAGTACTTC.